This T cell receptor beta chain was sequenced during a study of neurological immune-mediated disorders. For the study at large: The disease course was relapsing-remitting in approximately 31 and secondary progressive in about 8.5% of the roughly 34 multiple sclerosis patients.

General study points: The multiple sclerosis repertoire cluster was not associated with any clinical or MRI feature, with the authors stating that larger cohorts are needed.

The germline V gene has CDR1 SGHDT and CDR2 YYEEEE. V lost 0 bases and J lost 1, with 11 bases in between. The CDR3 sequence is 15 residues long. In TCRdb, the 5' RACE reads were re-called with MiXCR into one record per CDR3 protein. The sample gives approximately 130,000 distinct CDR3 sequences, roughly 3.1% of which show up once; around 1.2% is in the top ten. This clonotype was found many times. Its antigen is currently unknown. The sequenced material came from PBMCs. The origin of this receptor is a woman in her twenties or thirties with multiple sclerosis. The gene calls are TRBV5-6 and TRBJ2-7, with a possible D match to TRBD1 (5 bases). The CDR3 DNA is TGTGCCAGCAGCTTGGACAGGCTGCGGTCCTACGAGCAGTACTTC. Amino acid sequence: CASSLDRLRSYEQYF.